This TCR beta chain was captured in a study of technical replicates of blood from a few donors. This CDR3 has 19 residues. V was trimmed by 1 base and J by 2 bases, leaving 18 bases between them. The V gene's germline CDR1 is SGHTA and CDR2 FQGNSA. Libraries were prepared by immunoSEQ multiplex PCR; TCRdb keeps only in-frame clonotypes and omits some of them. The data show around 65,000 clones, approximately 83% seen once. This sequence was found in a human donor in good health. Some clones in this sample may be carry-over from other donors' samples. Sequenced: PBMCs. The J gene is TRBJ1-6, the V gene TRBV7-2; D is perhaps TRBD1 (5 bases). For the CDR3, the DNA is TGTGCCAGCAGCTTAGTTGCTGGCAGGGTGAGGACCTATAATTCACCCCTCCACTTT. Translating gives CASSLVAGRVRTYNSPLHF.